The present T cell receptor beta chain was sequenced within a study of blood T cell repertoires in COVID-19. Profiling relied on immunoSEQ multiplex PCR, and the TCRdb table lists in-frame clones only, not all of them. The sample lists fewer than 400,000 clones; 80% to 90% were seen once. Sequencing used PBMCs or T cells enriched from blood (not recorded which). The clonotype comes from a man in his thirties or forties who had recovered from COVID-19.

The CDR3 bases are TGTGCCAGCAGTTCCAGAACTAGCAATCAGCCCCAGCATTTT. Protein sequence: CASSSRTSNQPQHF. The chain links TRBV6-2 or TRBV6-3 to TRBJ1-5, with unresolved D. The CDR3 contains 14 residues. V was cut by 4 bases and J by 0 bases, with 7 bases left in between. Germline V lookup: CDR1 MNHEY, CDR2 SVGEGT.